The 11 T cell receptor beta chains given below trace back to one sample, sequenced in a study of T cells in Graves' hyperthyroidism and ophthalmopathy. Amplified TCR beta CDR3 regions derived from RNA transcripts. TCR CDR3 regions were first amplified by RT-PCR with HTBI primers. Via MiXCR, TCRdb re-called the multiplex PCR reads, giving one row per CDR3 protein. The table has about 180,000 distinct CDR3 sequences, approximately 15% seen once. Specimen: blood. These receptors came from a woman aged 50 to 60 with Graves' hyperthyroidism.

Many counts were recorded for this clonotype. The chain employs TRBV28 and TRBJ2-7; D is unclear. Trimming shortened V by 6 bases and J by 0 bases, and 15 bases separated the two germline ends. The V gene's germline CDR1 is MDHEN and CDR2 SYDVKM. The CDR3 totals 15 residues. The CDR3 region has the DNA TGTGCCAGCAGCTACATCCAAGTGGGCTCCTACGAGCAGTACTTC. Protein sequence: CASSYIQVGSYEQYF.

The chain has TRBV7-9 and TRBJ2-3; the match to TRBD2 covers 8 bases. The CDR3 sequence is 19 residues long. Germline V gene data show CDR1 as SEHNR and CDR2 as FQNEAQ (reference sequence). V trimming: 5 bases; J trimming: 5 bases; junction bases outside the gene matches: 21. The CDR3 is CASSQQTAGRGSSRDTQYF. The CDR3 DNA reads as TGTGCCAGCAGCCAACAAACTGCCGGGAGGGGATCGTCACGAGATACGCAGTATTTT.

At least ten counts were recorded for this clonotype. The chain employs TRBV7-9 and TRBJ2-1; the D gene could be TRBD1 or TRBD2 (5 bases each). This CDR3 has 17 amino acids. With 3 bases removed from V and 4 bases from J, the gap between germline ends came to 19 bases. Germline CDR1 SEHNR, CDR2 FQNEAQ (reference sequence). The CDR3 protein is CASSFGRGSLRYNEQFF. As DNA, the CDR3 is TGTGCCAGCAGCTTTGGTCGGGGCAGCCTCAGGTACAATGAGCAGTTCTTC.

The rearrangement joins TRBV6-1 to TRBJ2-5; D is perhaps TRBD1 (6 bases). CDR3 length: 18 amino acids. The ends were cut back, 6 bases at V and 2 bases at J, with 25 bases in the middle. CDR1 is MNHNS and CDR2 is SASEGT in the germline V gene. The CDR3: CASRAPGHPLAWQETQYF. The CDR3 DNA follows: TGTGCCAGCAGAGCTCCGGGACACCCGCTCGCGTGGCAAGAGACCCAGTACTTC.

This clonotype appeared many times. The rearrangement uses TRBV18 and TRBJ2-5; no clear D gene. V was clipped by 4 bases and J by 3 bases, with 9 bases between them. CDR3 length: 13 residues. Per the germline V gene, CDR1 is KGHSH and CDR2 is LQKENI. CDR3 region: CASSLTEKETQYF. CDR3 in DNA: TGTGCCAGCTCACTAACAGAGAAAGAGACCCAGTACTTC.

This clonotype came up many times. The CDR3 here is CASSPRDRGSYNEQFF. In DNA, the CDR3 is TGTGCCAGCAGCCCCCGGGACAGGGGTTCCTACAATGAGCAGTTCTTC. The gene calls are TRBV7-3 and TRBJ2-1, with 10 bases identical to TRBD1. CDR3 length: 16 residues. The ends lost 5 bases at V and 1 base at J; junction bases unmatched: 5. Germline CDR1 SGHTA, CDR2 FQGTGA.

This clonotype was seen a handful of times. The rearrangement uses TRBV24-1 and TRBJ1-3; D remains ambiguous. This CDR3 region has 16 residues. V was clipped by 11 bases and J by 4 bases, with 23 bases between them. Per germline, CDR1 KGHDR and CDR2 SFDVKD. CDR3 region: CASQEEGRCPGNTIYF. The CDR3 coding sequence is TGTGCCAGCCAGGAGGAGGGCCGTTGTCCCGGAAACACCATATATTTT.

This clonotype came up many times. The chain has TRBV2 and TRBJ2-2; weak D call: TRBD1 (6 bases). The CDR3 length is 14 residues. V was clipped by 6 bases and J by 8 bases, with 16 bases between them. Germline V gene data show CDR1 as SNHLY and CDR2 as FYNNEI. Here the CDR3 reads CASSLIQGRGELFF. CDR3 coding DNA: TGTGCCAGCAGCCTGATACAGGGCCGGGGGGAGCTGTTTTTT.

The table lists this clonotype with many counts. The rearrangement links TRBV12-3 or TRBV12-4 to TRBJ1-2; possibly TRBD1 for D (5 bases). V was shortened by 2 bases and J by 4 bases, with 17 bases between the two germline ends. CDR3 length: 16 residues. CDR3: CASSLNRRQSVYGYTF. In DNA, the CDR3 is TGTGCCAGCAGTTTAAATCGCCGACAGTCGGTCTATGGCTACACCTTC.

This clonotype has at least ten counts. V gene TRBV11-2 combines with J gene TRBJ1-4, with 8 bases lining up with TRBD1. The V segment lost 5 bases and the J segment 8 bases; nucleotides outside the gene matches: 7. CDR3 size: 14 residues. The germline V gene has CDR1 SGHAT and CDR2 FQNNGV. The CDR3 spells CASSITGGGEKLFF. The CDR3 nucleotides read TGTGCCAGCAGCATTACAGGGGGAGGAGAAAAACTGTTTTTT.

This clonotype has at least ten counts. The chain recombines TRBV5-1 with TRBJ2-3, with no clear D. This CDR3 is 15 amino acids long. V was clipped by 0 bases and J by 4 bases, with 12 bases between them. Germline assignment: CDR1 SGHRS and CDR2 YFSETQ. DNA of the CDR3: TGCGCCAGCAGCTTGGTTATTAGCTTCCCAGATACGCAGTATTTT. This gives the protein CASSLVISFPDTQYF.